Following are 4 T cell receptor beta chains from one sample sequenced in a study of shared clonotypes between healthy human individuals. Using immunoSEQ multiplex PCR, the repertoire was profiled, and TCRdb retains in-frame clones only, with some absent. The sample holds fewer than 2.5 million clones, roughly 93% seen once. What was sequenced was naive CD4+ T cells from PBMCs. Subset specified: CD45RA+ positively selected. Source of these receptors: a man younger than 35 in good health. Some clones in this sample may be carry-over from other donors' samples.

The J gene is TRBJ1-3, the V gene TRBV9; 7 nucleotides agree with TRBD1. V gave up 3 bases and J gave up 4 bases; unmatched junction bases: 4. The CDR3 is 14 residues long. Germline V gives CDR1 SGDLS, CDR2 YYNGEE. The DNA of the CDR3 is TGTGCCAGCAGCGCAAGACAGGGCGGAAACACCATATATTTT. Residues: CASSARQGGNTIYF.

The chain joins TRBV4-3 to TRBJ2-1; D tentatively reads TRBD1 or TRBD2 (5 bases each). The CDR3 loop spans 17 amino acids. The V end lost 1 base, the J end lost 3 bases, and 16 bases lay between the germline ends. Germline V gives CDR1 LGHNA, CDR2 YSLEER. CDR3 DNA: TGCGCCAGCAGCCAAGCGGTTGTGGGGGAGTACTACAATGAGCAGTTCTTC. Translation gives CASSQAVVGEYYNEQFF.

In its sample, this clone was seen once. The chain joins TRBV19 to TRBJ1-1, with D perhaps matching TRBD1 (6 bases). CDR1 is LNHDA, CDR2 SQIVND, per germline (reference sequence). Trimming pared 7 bases from V and 4 bases from J, leaving 22 bases between. The CDR3 is made up of 16 amino acids. CDR3: CASTEGRGFFVTEAFF. CDR3 DNA: TGTGCCAGTACCGAGGGGAGGGGGTTCTTTGTCACTGAAGCTTTCTTT. Supplemented by reference TRBV19 and TRBJ1-1, the full variable domain reads DGGITQSPKYLFRKEGQNVTLSCEQNLNHDAMYWYRQDPGQGLRLIYYSQIVNDFQKGDIAEGYSVSREKKESFPLTVTSAQKNPTAFYLCASTEGRGFFVTEAFFGQGTRLTVV.

The V gene is TRBV6-6, the J gene TRBJ1-1; 9 positions match TRBD1. V gave up 5 bases and J gave up 3 bases; unmatched junction bases: 4. The CDR3 consists of 14 residues. Germline lookup yields CDR1 MNHNY and CDR2 SVGAGI (reference sequence). The CDR3 DNA reads as TGTGCCAGCAGTCTGACAGGGGGTGACACTGAAGCTTTCTTT. This sequence encodes CASSLTGGDTEAFF.